This T cell receptor (beta chain) was recovered during a study of blood T cell repertoires in COVID-19. How the authors handled the data: Nucleated cell counts were estimated from reference gene primer amplification. The table came from immunoSEQ multiplex PCR; TCRdb's copy has only in-frame clones and leaves some out. From that table come the V and J calls and clone size; the DNA was used to work out D and trimming. The sample carries about 15,000 clones, under 95% recorded once. There are 13 residues in the CDR3. Trimming removed 5 bases at V and 7 bases at J, with 11 bases between. Germline lookup yields CDR1 KGHDR and CDR2 SFDVKD.

The TCR comes from a man aged 60-69 years with active COVID-19. The sequenced material came from peripheral blood. The chain links TRBV24-1 to TRBJ1-5; a weak D match, TRBD1 (5 bases). As DNA, the CDR3 is TGTGCCACCAGTGTGGGGGGTGTCCAGCCCCAGCATTTT. Amino acid sequence: CATSVGGVQPQHF.